This T cell receptor (beta chain) derives from a study of cytomegalovirus exposure and HLA in healthy donors. General observations from the study: Later analysis showed TCR association rates varying by HLA locus, highest for DRB1 and lowest for HLA-C. Follow-up analysis later connected one missense variant in DCLRE1C with trimming of TCR beta V- and J-genes. A likely sequencing artifact accounted for one observed cluster of highly shared sequence variants.

After removal of 7 bases from V and 2 bases from J, the junction contained 4 bases not matched to a gene. The CDR3 is 15 amino acids. The germline V gene has CDR1 MNHNS and CDR2 SASEGT. Concerning this clone: The target antigen is unknown.

The PCR used 60 Vbeta and 13 Jbeta primers. Sequenced by immunoSEQ multiplex PCR; TCRdb stores in-frame clones only, minus some. The data hold 120,000 or so clones, with roughly 80% observed a single time. Material: PBMCs. This chain uses TRBV6-1 with TRBJ2-3, with 12 bases that match TRBD2. The sequence came from a man aged 18 to 30 in good health and CMV-seropositive. As DNA, the CDR3 is TGTGCCAGCACGACTAGCGGGGGTTTCACAGATACGCAGTATTTT. Its translation is CASTTSGGFTDTQYF.